Below, 12 T cell receptor beta chains from the same sample are listed, as sequenced in a study of response to subunit inactivated influenza vaccine. Via MiXCR, TCRdb re-called the RT-PCR reads, giving one row per CDR3 protein. The sample carries about 500,000 distinct CDR3 sequences, 10% to 15% recorded once. The sample was PBMCs from blood, taken 40 to 50 days after vaccination. The receptor set was obtained from a man aged 50 to 59 who received an inactivated influenza vaccine.

The chain couples TRBV29-1 to TRBJ1-2; TRBD1 aligns across 8 bases. The CDR3 consists of 13 residues. The germline V gene has CDR1 SQVTM and CDR2 ANQGSEA. Losses at the gene ends were 6 bases for V and 4 bases for J; bases not matched to a gene: 7. In DNA, the CDR3 is TGCAGCGTCAACAGGGGGGGAAGCTATGGCTACACCTTC. This encodes CSVNRGGSYGYTF.

This clonotype was observed a few times. CDR3 sequence: CASSLVGQGVQETQYF. Written as DNA, the CDR3 is TGTGCCAGCAGCTTAGTAGGACAGGGGGTCCAAGAGACCCAGTACTTC. The chain links TRBV7-9 to TRBJ2-5; 10 positions agree with TRBD1. This CDR3 is built from 16 residues. V shed 1 base, J shed 1 base, and the junction held 3 bases outside the gene matches. Germline V gene sequence: CDR1 SEHNR, CDR2 FQNEAQ (reference sequence).

In its sample, this clonotype was seen a few times. This chain connects TRBV6-1 to TRBJ2-3; 8 bases fit TRBD2. J was trimmed by 3 bases and V by 2 bases; bases with no gene match: 4. Germline V gene data show CDR1 as MNHNS and CDR2 as SASEGT. The CDR3 consists of 15 residues. The CDR3: CASSEMVAGTDTQYF. CDR3 DNA: TGTGCCAGCAGTGAAATGGTAGCGGGGACAGATACGCAGTATTTT.

The chain has TRBV7-8 and TRBJ1-2, with no clear D. Germline-derived CDR1 and CDR2 are SGHVS and FQNEAQ. Trimming pared 4 bases from V and 0 bases from J, leaving 12 bases between. This CDR3 contains 15 residues. The CDR3, as DNA: TGTGCCAGCAGCTCCAGCCTCGCGTCTAACTATGGCTACACCTTC. Its protein product is CASSSSLASNYGYTF.

CDR3 coding DNA: TGCAGCGTTGAAGGGCTGGGAAGGGAGCAGTACTTC. This encodes CSVEGLGREQYF. The V and J genes are TRBV29-1 and TRBJ2-7; no clear D. The CDR3 is made up of 12 amino acids. Trimming cost V 1 base and J 7 bases, with 11 bases left between them. The germline CDR1 and CDR2 sequences are SQVTM and ANQGSEA.

This clonotype was seen a few times. V usage is TRBV12-5 and J usage is TRBJ2-5; 9 bases line up with TRBD2. The germline V gene encodes CDR1 LGHNT and CDR2 FRNRAP. The CDR3 length is 16 residues. V shed 6 bases and J 4 bases; nucleotides not matched to a gene: 12. CDR3 DNA: TGTGCTAGTGGCGCAACCGGGACTAGCTACGGAGAGACCCAGTACTTC. Amino acid sequence: CASGATGTSYGETQYF.

The V call is TRBV6-1, the J call TRBJ2-3; possibly TRBD2 for D (5 bases). This CDR3 spans 16 amino acids. Germline values: CDR1 MNHNS, CDR2 SASEGT. V shed 6 bases and J shed 0 bases, with 16 bases lying between them. In nucleotides, the CDR3 is TGTGCCAGCAGACGATTAGACTACCTAAGCACAGATACGCAGTATTTT. Encoded protein: CASRRLDYLSTDTQYF.

The J gene is TRBJ2-7, the V gene TRBV20-1, with D possibly TRBD1 on 5 matching bases. The CDR3 is 15 amino acids. Germline CDR1 and CDR2: DFQATT and SNEGSKA (reference sequence). The V gene lost 0 bases and the J gene lost 4 bases, with 16 bases spanning the gap. The CDR3 loop is CSAREFGRATYEQYF. The CDR3, as DNA: TGCAGTGCTAGAGAGTTTGGCAGGGCCACGTACGAGCAGTACTTC.

This clonotype was detected only a few times. The rearrangement joins TRBV12-3 or TRBV12-4 to TRBJ2-2; 7 nucleotides line up with TRBD1. This CDR3 comprises 17 residues. The ends lost 6 bases at V and 1 base at J; junction bases unmatched: 11. CDR3 sequence: CASSHPRRTGNTGELFF. The CDR3 DNA reads as TGTGCCAGCAGCCACCCGCGACGGACAGGGAACACCGGGGAGCTGTTTTTT.

V usage is TRBV5-1 and J usage is TRBJ2-7; D is unclear. Trimming pared 4 bases from V and 2 bases from J, leaving 16 bases between. Germline V gives CDR1 SGHRS, CDR2 YFSETQ. CDR3 length: 15 residues. The CDR3, as DNA: TGCGCCAGCAGCCAGCTCGAGACGCCACCCTACGAGCAGTACTTC. Protein sequence: CASSQLETPPYEQYF.

This clonotype was seen only a few times. V usage is TRBV6-2 or TRBV6-3 and J usage is TRBJ2-5; D might be TRBD1 (6 bases). The CDR3 has 16 amino acids. Trimming stripped 0 bases from V and 0 bases from J, with 11 bases between. In germline, CDR1 is MNHEY, CDR2 SVGEGT. DNA of the CDR3: TGTGCCAGCAGTTACTCGAACAGGGCATACCAAGAGACCCAGTACTTC. Protein sequence: CASSYSNRAYQETQYF.

This rearrangement joins TRBV5-1 to TRBJ1-1; the D gene is possibly TRBD1 (6 bases). The CDR3 sequence is 14 residues long. Germline lookup yields CDR1 SGHRS and CDR2 YFSETQ. The V gene lost 2 bases and the J gene lost 1 base, with 9 bases spanning the gap. The CDR3 nucleotides read TGCGCCAGCAGCTTTACGACAGGGAACACTGAAGCTTTCTTT. This sequence encodes CASSFTTGNTEAFF. Full variable domain (missing parts from reference TRBV5-1 and TRBJ1-1): KAGVTQTPRYLIKTRGQQVTLSCSPISGHRSVSWYQQTPGQGLQFLFEYFSETQRNKGNFPGRFSGRQFSNSRSEMNVSTLELGDSALYLCASSFTTGNTEAFFGQGTRLTVV.